The clone carrying this T cell receptor (beta chain) was seen at least ten times. Germline lookup yields CDR1 LNHNV and CDR2 YYDKDF (reference sequence). V lost 0 bases and J 4 bases, leaving 9 bases between the germline ends. The CDR3 sequence is 14 residues long. The entry originates in a study of T-cell memory formation after mild COVID-19. Constant-segment primers were used for 5'RACE, and the resulting TCR alpha and TCR beta cDNA libraries carried sample barcodes and UMIs. TCRdb re-analysed the 5' RACE reads in MiXCR, keeping a single row per CDR3 protein. Among 13,000 or so distinct CDR3 sequences listed, about 14% were seen once.

The clonotype comes from a man between 18 and 29 years old who had mild COVID-19 (a few samples of this study predate the infection). Cell type and time point are not known. Sequencing was done on a sample of PBMCs or a T cell subset sorted from them (not recorded which). J is TRBJ1-2 and V is TRBV15; no definite D call. CDR3 DNA: TGTGCCACCAGCAGAGACGACGGAGTCTATGGCTACACCTTC. This encodes CATSRDDGVYGYTF. Full variable domain (missing parts from reference TRBV15 and TRBJ1-2): DAMVIQNPRYQVTQFGKPVTLSCSQTLNHNVMYWYQQKSSQAPKLLFHYYDKDFNNEADTPDNFQSRRPNTSFCFLDIRSPGLGDTAMYLCATSRDDGVYGYTFGSGTRLTVV.